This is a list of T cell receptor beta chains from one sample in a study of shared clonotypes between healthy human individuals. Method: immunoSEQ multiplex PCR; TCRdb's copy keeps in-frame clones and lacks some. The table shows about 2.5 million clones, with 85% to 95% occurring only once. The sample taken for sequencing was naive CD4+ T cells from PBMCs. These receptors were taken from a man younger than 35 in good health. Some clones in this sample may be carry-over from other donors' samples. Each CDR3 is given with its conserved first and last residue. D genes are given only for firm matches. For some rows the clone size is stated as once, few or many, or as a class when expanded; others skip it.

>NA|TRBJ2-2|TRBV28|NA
TGTGCCAGCGTAGCGCCTAGCCGGAACACCGGGGAGCTGTTTTTT
CASVAPSRNTGELFF
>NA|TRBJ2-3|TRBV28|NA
TGTGCCAGCAGTCCTCGACTAGTCACAGATACGCAGTATTTT
CASSPRLVTDTQYF
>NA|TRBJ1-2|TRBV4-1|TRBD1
TGCGCCAGCAGCCGGCAGGGACAGGGGGCTAACTATGGCTACACCTTC
CASSRQGQGANYGYTF
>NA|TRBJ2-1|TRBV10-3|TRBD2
TGTGCCATCCGGTCGCCTAGCGGGAATTTAGTCTACAATGAGCAGTTCTTC
CAIRSPSGNLVYNEQFF
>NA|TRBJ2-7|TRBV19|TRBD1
TGTGCCAGTAGTAAGGAGGGACAGGGGACCTACGAGCAGTACTTC
CASSKEGQGTYEQYF
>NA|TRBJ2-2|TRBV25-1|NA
TGTGCCAGCAGTGAACGGGCTTCTTGGCGACCCGGGGAGCTGTTTTTT
CASSERASWRPGELFF
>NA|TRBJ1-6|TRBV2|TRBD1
TGTGCCAGCAGTGAAGTAGCAGGGGGCGTAACACCCCTCCACTTT
CASSEVAGGVTPLHF
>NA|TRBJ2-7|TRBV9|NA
TGTGCCAGCAGCGTAGATGAACAGGCAGGAGGCGAGCAGTACTTC
CASSVDEQAGGEQYF
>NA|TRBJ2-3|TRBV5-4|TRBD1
TGTGCCAGCAGACGAACCCAGGGGGCCCCAGATACGCAGTATTTT
CASRRTQGAPDTQYF
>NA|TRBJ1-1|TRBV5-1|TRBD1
TGCGCCAGCAGCCCGGACAGGGTGATCACTGAAGCTTTCTTT
CASSPDRVITEAFF
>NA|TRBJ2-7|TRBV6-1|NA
TGTGCCAGCATCAGTCGGCGATCCTACGAGCAGTACTTC
CASISRRSYEQYF
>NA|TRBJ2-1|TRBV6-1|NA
TGTGCCAGTGACTCAGGGAATTCCTACAATGAGCAGTTCTTC
CASDSGNSYNEQFF
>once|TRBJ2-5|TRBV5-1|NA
TGCGCCAGCAGTTATCTCCCTCAGGGGCAAGAGACCCAGTACTTC
CASSYLPQGQETQYF
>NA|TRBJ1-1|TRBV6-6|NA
TGTGCCAGCAGTTCACCCTTAGCCGGGATTATTGAAGCTTTCTTT
CASSSPLAGIIEAFF
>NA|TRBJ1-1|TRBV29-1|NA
TGCAGCGTTGACAGGCAGAGGGACACTGAAGCTTTCTTT
CSVDRQRDTEAFF
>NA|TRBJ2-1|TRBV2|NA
TGTGCCAGCGGTGGCCCCTCGCCAGGACGCCCCAGGGAGTTCTTC
CASGGPSPGRPREFF
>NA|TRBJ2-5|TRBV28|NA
TGTGCCAGCAGCTCTCAGGTCTTGGAGACCCAGTACTTC
CASSSQVLETQYF
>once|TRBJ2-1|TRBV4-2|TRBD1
TGTGCCAGCAACAATAGACAGGGGAATGAGCAGTTCTTC
CASNNRQGNEQFF
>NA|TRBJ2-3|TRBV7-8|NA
TGTGCCAGCACCCCAGCGACGGGATCAGATACGCAGTATTTT
CASTPATGSDTQYF
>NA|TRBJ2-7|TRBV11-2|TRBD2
TGTGCCAGCAGCTTAAAACTAGCGGGAGCCTACGAGCAGTACTTC
CASSLKLAGAYEQYF
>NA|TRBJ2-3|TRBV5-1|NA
TGCGCCAGCAGCTTCCACCAGATTGCCTCTTCGAATACGCAGTATTTT
CASSFHQIASSNTQYF
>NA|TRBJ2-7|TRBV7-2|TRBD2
TGTGCCAGCACAATAGCGGGAGGATCTAGAGAGCAGTACTTC
CASTIAGGSREQYF
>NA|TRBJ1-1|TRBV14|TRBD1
TGTGCCAGCAGGGACAGGACAGGGCAAGGTACTGAAGCTTTCTTT
CASRDRTGQGTEAFF
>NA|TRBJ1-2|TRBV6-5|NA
TGTGCCAGCAGTGCATCCAAAACCTATGGCTACACCTTC
CASSASKTYGYTF
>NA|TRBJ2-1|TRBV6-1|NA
TGTGCCAGCAGTGAAAAAAGGTCGGTCTACAATGAGCAGTTCTTC
CASSEKRSVYNEQFF
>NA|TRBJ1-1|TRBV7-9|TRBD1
TGTGCCAGCAACGACAGGGGGCGGAACACTGAAGCTTTCTTT
CASNDRGRNTEAFF
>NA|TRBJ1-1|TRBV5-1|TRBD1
TGCGCCAGCAGCTTGAACAGGGGGACTGAAGCTTTCTTT
CASSLNRGTEAFF
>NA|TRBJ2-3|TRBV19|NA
TGTGCCAGTAGCCGGGACACCTTCGGGACAGATACGCAGTATTTT
CASSRDTFGTDTQYF
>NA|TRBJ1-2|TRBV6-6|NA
TGTGCCTCCTGGGGGGCGACGGAGGGCTACACCTTC
CASWGATEGYTF
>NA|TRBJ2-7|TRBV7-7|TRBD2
TGTGCCAGCAGCCGCGGACTAGCGGGAATCTACGAGCAGTACTTC
CASSRGLAGIYEQYF
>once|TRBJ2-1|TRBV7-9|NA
TGTGCCAGCAGCTTAGCGGCGGCTCCAAGCTCCTACAATGAGCAGTTCTTC
CASSLAAAPSSYNEQFF
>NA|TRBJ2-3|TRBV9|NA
TGTGCCAGCAGCACCTTACCCGGCCGGGTAGATACGCAGTATTTT
CASSTLPGRVDTQYF
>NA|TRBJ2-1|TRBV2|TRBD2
TGTGCCAGCGGCGGGGGAGCGGCCTCCTACAATGAGCAGTTCTTC
CASGGGAASYNEQFF
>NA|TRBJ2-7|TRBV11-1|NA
TGTGCCAGCAGCTTAGTTAGCCGGCAGGTCGGGGGCGAGCAGTACTTC
CASSLVSRQVGGEQYF
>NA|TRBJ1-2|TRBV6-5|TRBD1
TGTGCCAGCAGCCAACTCGACAGGGCCAGTGGAGGCTACACCTTC
CASSQLDRASGGYTF
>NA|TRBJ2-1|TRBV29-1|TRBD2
TGCAGCGTCGACGGACTAGCGGGATCGGGTGAGCAGTTCTTC
CSVDGLAGSGEQFF
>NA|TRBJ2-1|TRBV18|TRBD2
TGTGCCAGCTCACCAGGCGGGGGATACTACAATGAGCAGTTCTTC
CASSPGGGYYNEQFF
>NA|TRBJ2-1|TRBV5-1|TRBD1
TGCGCCAGCAGCTTCTCCGGGACAGGGAGGTATGAGCAGTTCTTC
CASSFSGTGRYEQFF
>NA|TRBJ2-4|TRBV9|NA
TGTGCCAGCAGCGTTAGTGCCGGGCCCCAGCTGGGCATTCAGTACTTC
CASSVSAGPQLGIQYF
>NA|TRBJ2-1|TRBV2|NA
TGTGCCAGCAGTGGAGAGCATTCGGCTTACAATGAGCAGTTCTTC
CASSGEHSAYNEQFF
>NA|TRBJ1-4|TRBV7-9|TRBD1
TGTGCCAGCAGCCCATCGACCCGACAGGGATGGGCAACTAATGAAAAACTGTTTTTT
CASSPSTRQGWATNEKLFF
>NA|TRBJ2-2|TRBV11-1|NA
TGTGCCAGCAGCCAGCGTAGTCGTGGCGGGGAGCTGTTTTTT
CASSQRSRGGELFF
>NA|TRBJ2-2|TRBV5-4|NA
TGTGCCAGCAGCTTGGGGGGTTCCATCACCGGGGAGCTGTTTTTT
CASSLGGSITGELFF
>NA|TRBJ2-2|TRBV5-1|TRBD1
TGCGCCAGCAGCCCTCAACCAGGGGGCGCAACCGGGGAGCTGTTTTTT
CASSPQPGGATGELFF
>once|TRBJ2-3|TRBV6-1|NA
TGTGCCAGCAGAAAGGGACCCACGGATACGCAGTATTTT
CASRKGPTDTQYF
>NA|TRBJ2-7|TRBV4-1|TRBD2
TGCGCCAGCAGCCGCCGAGCGACTAGCTTGAGCTACGAGCAGTACTTC
CASSRRATSLSYEQYF
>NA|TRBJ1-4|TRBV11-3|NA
TGTGCCAGCAGCTTAGAGGGCGACGGCCGTTCGATGGAAAAACTGTTTTTT
CASSLEGDGRSMEKLFF
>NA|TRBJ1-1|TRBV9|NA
TGTGCCAGCAGCGCAGGGGTGCTGGACACTGAAGCTTTCTTT
CASSAGVLDTEAFF
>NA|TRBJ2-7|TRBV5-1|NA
TGCGCCAGCAGCCCCGAGGTAGCGGAGACCTACGAGCAGTACTTC
CASSPEVAETYEQYF
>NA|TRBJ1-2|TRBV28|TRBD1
TGTGCCAGCAGTACTCTCCGGGACAGGGGGTCTGGCTACACCTTC
CASSTLRDRGSGYTF
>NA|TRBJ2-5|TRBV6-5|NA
TGTGCCAGGGCCATCAGGGGGGAAGAGACCCAGTACTTC
CARAIRGEETQYF
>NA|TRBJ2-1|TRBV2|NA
TGTGCCAGCACGGGTAGCTCCTCCTACAATGAGCAGTTCTTC
CASTGSSSYNEQFF
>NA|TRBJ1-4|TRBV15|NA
TGTGCCACCAGCAGAGATCAGGACGTACCCCTTGGGAAACTGTTTTTT
CATSRDQDVPLGKLFF
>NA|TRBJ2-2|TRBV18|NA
TGTGCCAGCTCACCACCAAGGGGGGGAACCGGGGAGCTGTTTTTT
CASSPPRGGTGELFF